By sample share, the clone carrying this TCR beta chain is medium-sized. The trim removed 6 bases at V and 2 bases at J, leaving 8 bases unmatched. This CDR3 has 15 residues. The sample is drawn from a study of T cell repertoires in aging, cancer and after chemotherapy. Study-wide background: Over several months to years, re-sampled healthy donor repertoires clearly shared clones.

TCR beta rearrangements were amplified from peripheral blood genomic DNA. Multiplex touch-down PCR with TRB-A/B primers amplified rearranged V-D-J TRB sequences. TCRdb itself ran the multiplex PCR reads through MiXCR, one entry per CDR3 protein. In the table there are about 6,200 distinct CDR3 sequences, roughly a quarter of which are singletons. Material for sequencing was blood. The origin of this receptor is a human donor in good health. The chain uses TRBV12-3 or TRBV12-4 and TRBJ1-1; TRBD1 matches at 8 bases. Here the CDR3 DNA reads TGTGCCAGCAGCAGGTCCGACAGGGGCAACACTGAAGCTTTCTTT. Translating it yields CASSRSDRGNTEAFF.